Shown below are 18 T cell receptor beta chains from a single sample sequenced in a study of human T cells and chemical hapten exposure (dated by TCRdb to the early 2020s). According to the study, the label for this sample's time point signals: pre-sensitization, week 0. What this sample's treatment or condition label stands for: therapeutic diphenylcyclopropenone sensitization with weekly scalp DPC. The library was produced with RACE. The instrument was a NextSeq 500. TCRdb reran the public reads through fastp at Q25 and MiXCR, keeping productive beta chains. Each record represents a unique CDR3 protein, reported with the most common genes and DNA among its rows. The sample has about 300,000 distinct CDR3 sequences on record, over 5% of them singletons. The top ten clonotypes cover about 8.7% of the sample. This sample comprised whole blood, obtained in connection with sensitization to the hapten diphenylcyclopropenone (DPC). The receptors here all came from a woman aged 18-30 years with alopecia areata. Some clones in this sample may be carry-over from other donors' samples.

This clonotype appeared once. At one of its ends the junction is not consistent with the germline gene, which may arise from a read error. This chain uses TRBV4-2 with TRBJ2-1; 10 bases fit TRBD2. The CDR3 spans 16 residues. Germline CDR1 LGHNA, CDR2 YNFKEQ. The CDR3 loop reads CVSSQEERGGWNEQFF. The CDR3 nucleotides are TGTGTCAGCAGCCAGGAAGAGCGGGGGGGCTGGAATGAGCAGTTCTTC.

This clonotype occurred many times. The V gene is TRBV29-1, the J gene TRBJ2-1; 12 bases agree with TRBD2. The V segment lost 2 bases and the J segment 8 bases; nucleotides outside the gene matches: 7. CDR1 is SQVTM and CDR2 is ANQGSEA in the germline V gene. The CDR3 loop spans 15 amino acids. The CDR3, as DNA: TGCAGCGTTGAATTGCTAGCGGGGGGGCACGATGAGCAGTTCTTC. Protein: CSVELLAGGHDEQFF.

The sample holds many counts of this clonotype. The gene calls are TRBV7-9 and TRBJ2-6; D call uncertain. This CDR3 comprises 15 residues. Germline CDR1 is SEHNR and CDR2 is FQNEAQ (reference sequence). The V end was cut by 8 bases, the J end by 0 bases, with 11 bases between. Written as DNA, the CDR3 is TGTGCCAGCGACCTGTCGAACTCTGGGGCCAACGTCCTGACTTTC. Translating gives CASDLSNSGANVLTF.

CDR3 DNA sequence: TGTGCCAGCAGGCAACAGGGGGCGGACACCGGGGAGCTGTTTTTT. Its translation is CASRQQGADTGELFF. The chain is built from TRBV6-2 or TRBV6-3 and TRBJ2-2; TRBD1 matches 9 bases. The germline V gene has CDR1 MNHEY and CDR2 SVGEGT. V was clipped by 6 bases and J by 3 bases; unmatched bases: 5. CDR3 length: 15 residues.

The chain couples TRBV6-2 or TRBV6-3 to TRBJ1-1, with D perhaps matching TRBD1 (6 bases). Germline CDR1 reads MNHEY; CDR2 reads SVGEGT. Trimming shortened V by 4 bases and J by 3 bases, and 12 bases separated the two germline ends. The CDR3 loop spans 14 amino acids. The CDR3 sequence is CASSSGGPDTEAFF. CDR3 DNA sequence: TGTGCCAGCAGTTCGGGGGGCCCCGACACTGAAGCTTTCTTT.

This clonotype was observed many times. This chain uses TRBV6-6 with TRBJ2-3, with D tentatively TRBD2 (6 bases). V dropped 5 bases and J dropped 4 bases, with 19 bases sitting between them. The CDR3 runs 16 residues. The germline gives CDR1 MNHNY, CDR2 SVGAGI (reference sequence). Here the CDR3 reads CASSLLTSRAADTQYF. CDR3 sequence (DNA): TGTGCCAGCAGTCTCCTGACTAGTAGGGCGGCAGATACGCAGTATTTT.

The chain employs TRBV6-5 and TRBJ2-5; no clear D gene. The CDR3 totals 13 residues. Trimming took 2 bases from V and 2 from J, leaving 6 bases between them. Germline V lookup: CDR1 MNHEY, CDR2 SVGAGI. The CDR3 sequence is CASSYGLQETQYF. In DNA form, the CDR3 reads TGTGCCAGCAGTTACGGGTTGCAAGAGACCCAGTACTTC.

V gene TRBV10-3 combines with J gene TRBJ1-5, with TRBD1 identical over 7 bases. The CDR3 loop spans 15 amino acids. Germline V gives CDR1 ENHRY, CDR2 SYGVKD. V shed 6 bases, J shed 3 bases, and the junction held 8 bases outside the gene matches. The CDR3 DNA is TGTGCCATCAGCCCCAGACAGGGAATCAATCAGCCCCAGCATTTT. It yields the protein CAISPRQGINQPQHF.

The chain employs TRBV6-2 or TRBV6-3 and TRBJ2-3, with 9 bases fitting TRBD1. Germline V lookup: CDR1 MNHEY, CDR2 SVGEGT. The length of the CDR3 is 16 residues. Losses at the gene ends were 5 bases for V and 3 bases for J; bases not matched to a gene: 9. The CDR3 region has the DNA TGTGCCAGCAGTCTACAGGGGGCGTTAGGTACAGATACGCAGTATTTT. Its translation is CASSLQGALGTDTQYF.

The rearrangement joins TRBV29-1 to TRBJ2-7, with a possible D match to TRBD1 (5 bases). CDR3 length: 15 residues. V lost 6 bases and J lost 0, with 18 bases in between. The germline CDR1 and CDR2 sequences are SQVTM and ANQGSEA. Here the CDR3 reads CSVERGDSSSYEQYF. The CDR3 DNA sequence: TGCAGCGTCGAGAGAGGAGACAGTAGCTCCTACGAGCAGTACTTC.

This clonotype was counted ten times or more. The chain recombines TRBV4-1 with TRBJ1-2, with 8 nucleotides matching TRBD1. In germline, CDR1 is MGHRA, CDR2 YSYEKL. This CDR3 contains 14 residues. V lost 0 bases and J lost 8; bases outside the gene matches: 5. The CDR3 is CASSQDEQGEGYTF. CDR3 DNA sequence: TGCGCCAGCAGCCAAGATGAACAGGGGGAAGGCTACACCTTC.

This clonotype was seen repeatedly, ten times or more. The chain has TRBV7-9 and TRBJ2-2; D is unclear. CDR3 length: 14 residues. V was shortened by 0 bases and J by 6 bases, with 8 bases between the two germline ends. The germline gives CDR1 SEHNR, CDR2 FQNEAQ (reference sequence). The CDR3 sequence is CASSLAGSSGELFF. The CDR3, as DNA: TGTGCCAGCAGCTTAGCGGGATCGTCCGGGGAGCTGTTTTTT.

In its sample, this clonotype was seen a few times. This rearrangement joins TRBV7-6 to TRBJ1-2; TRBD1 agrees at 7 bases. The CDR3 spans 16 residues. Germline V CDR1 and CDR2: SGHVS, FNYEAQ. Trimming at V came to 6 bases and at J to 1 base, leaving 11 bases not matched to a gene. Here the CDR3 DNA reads TGTGCCAGCAGTCGTAAACAGGGGATCGATAACTATGGCTACACCTTC. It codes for CASSRKQGIDNYGYTF.

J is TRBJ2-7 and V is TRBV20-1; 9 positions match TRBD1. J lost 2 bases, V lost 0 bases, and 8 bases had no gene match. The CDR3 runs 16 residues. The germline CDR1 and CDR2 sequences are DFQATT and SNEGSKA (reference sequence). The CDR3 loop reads CSARDIRGTGPYEQYF. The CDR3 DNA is TGCAGTGCTAGAGATATTCGGGGGACAGGGCCCTACGAGCAGTACTTC.

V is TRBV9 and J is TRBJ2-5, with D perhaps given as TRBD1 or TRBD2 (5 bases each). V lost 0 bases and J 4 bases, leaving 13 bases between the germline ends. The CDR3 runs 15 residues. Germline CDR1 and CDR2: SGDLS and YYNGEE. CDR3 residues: CASSVGSPGTETQYF. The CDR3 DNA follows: TGTGCCAGCAGCGTAGGTTCCCCGGGGACAGAGACCCAGTACTTC.

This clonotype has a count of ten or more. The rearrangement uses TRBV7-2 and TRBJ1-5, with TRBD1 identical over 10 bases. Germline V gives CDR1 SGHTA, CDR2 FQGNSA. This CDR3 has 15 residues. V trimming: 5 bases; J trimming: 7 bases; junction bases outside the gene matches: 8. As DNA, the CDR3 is TGTGCCAGCAGCCGGAATTCGGGACAGGGGCAGCCCCAGCATTTT. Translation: CASSRNSGQGQPQHF.

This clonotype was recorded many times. This chain's CDR3 is CASSFSADRDTEAFF. Here the CDR3 DNA reads TGTGCCAGCAGCTTCTCGGCCGACAGGGACACTGAAGCTTTCTTT. The rearrangement joins TRBV5-6 to TRBJ1-1; 7 positions agree with TRBD1. The CDR3 covers 15 residues. The V gene's germline CDR1 is SGHDT and CDR2 YYEEEE. Trimming cost V 2 bases and J 3 bases; bases outside gene matches: 7.

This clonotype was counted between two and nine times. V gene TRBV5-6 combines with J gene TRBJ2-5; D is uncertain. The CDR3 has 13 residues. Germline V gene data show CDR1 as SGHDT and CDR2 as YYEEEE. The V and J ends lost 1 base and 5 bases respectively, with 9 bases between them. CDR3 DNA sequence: TGTGCCAGCAGCTTGAGCGTCGGGGAGACCCAGTACTTC. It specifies CASSLSVGETQYF.